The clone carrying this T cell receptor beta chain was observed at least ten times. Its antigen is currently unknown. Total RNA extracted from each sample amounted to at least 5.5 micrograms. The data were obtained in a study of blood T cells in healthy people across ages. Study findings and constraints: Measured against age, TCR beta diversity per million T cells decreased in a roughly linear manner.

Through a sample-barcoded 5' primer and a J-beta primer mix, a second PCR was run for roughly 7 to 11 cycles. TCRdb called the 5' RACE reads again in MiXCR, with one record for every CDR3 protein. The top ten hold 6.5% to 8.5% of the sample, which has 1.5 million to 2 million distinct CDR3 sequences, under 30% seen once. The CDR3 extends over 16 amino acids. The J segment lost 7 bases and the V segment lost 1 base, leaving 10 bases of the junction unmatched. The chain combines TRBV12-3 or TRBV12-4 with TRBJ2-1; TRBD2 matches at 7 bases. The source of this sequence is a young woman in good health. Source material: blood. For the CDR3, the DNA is TGTGCCAGCAGTTTAGTCGAGGGACTATTTTTTAATGAGCAGTTCTTC. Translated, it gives CASSLVEGLFFNEQFF.